These 17 T cell receptor beta chains came from one sample sequenced in a study of blood T cell repertoires in COVID-19. Sequencing was performed with immunoSEQ multiplex PCR; in TCRdb, only in-frame clones are kept and a portion is missing. The sample yields nearly 300,000 clones, 70% to 85% seen once. Sequencing was done on a sample of peripheral blood. These receptors were collected from a human donor with COVID-19, enrolled during active disease. The donor label of this sample is uncertain.

The chain joins TRBV6-5 to TRBJ2-7; 7 positions match TRBD2. The CDR3 spans 15 residues. Unmatched junction bases numbered 11, after V lost 6 bases and J lost 3 bases. Germline lookup yields CDR1 MNHEY and CDR2 SVGAGI. CDR3 sequence reads: CASSRRLAGRYEQYF. The CDR3 region has the DNA TGTGCCAGCAGCCGCCGACTAGCAGGTCGCTACGAGCAGTACTTC.

The table lists this clone with a count of one. This chain links TRBV11-3 with TRBJ2-1; D is possibly TRBD2 (5 bases). Germline V CDR1 and CDR2: SGHNT, YENEEA. The CDR3 has 13 residues. Trimming stripped 5 bases from V and 3 bases from J, with 8 bases between. The chain's CDR3 is CASSPLVYNEQFF. CDR3 bases: TGTGCCAGCAGCCCACTAGTCTACAATGAGCAGTTCTTC.

The chain employs TRBV19 and TRBJ2-1; 10 nucleotides align to TRBD2. The CDR3 has 15 amino acids. Unmatched junction bases numbered 5, after V lost 1 base and J lost 8 bases. Germline CDR1 LNHDA, CDR2 SQIVND (reference sequence). The CDR3 coding sequence is TGTGCCAGTAGTATAGGCCGGACTAGCGGCCATGAGCAGTTCTTC. Its translation is CASSIGRTSGHEQFF.

The V gene is TRBV19, the J gene TRBJ2-1; 8 bases match TRBD2. J lost 9 bases, V lost 2 bases, and 6 bases had no gene match. Per germline, CDR1 LNHDA and CDR2 SQIVND (reference sequence). CDR3 length equals 14 residues. The DNA of the CDR3 is TGTGCCAGTAGTATAAGTTCGAGCGGGGGTGAGCAGTTCTTC. It is translated as CASSISSSGGEQFF. Supplemented by reference TRBV19 and TRBJ2-1, the full variable domain reads DGGITQSPKYLFRKEGQNVTLSCEQNLNHDAMYWYRQDPGQGLRLIYYSQIVNDFQKGDIAEGYSVSREKKESFPLTVTSAQKNPTAFYLCASSISSSGGEQFFGPGTRLTVL.

The chain combines TRBV3-1 (or the pseudogene TRBV3-2) with TRBJ2-7, with TRBD2 matching 8 bases. V was clipped by 4 bases and J by 0 bases; unmatched bases: 14. CDR1 and CDR2 (germline): LGHDT, YNNKEL (reference sequence). The CDR3 consists of 18 residues. For the CDR3, the DNA is TGTGCCAGCAGCCCGAAGGGGGTAGCGGGGAAAAGCTCCTACGAGCAGTACTTC. This gives the protein CASSPKGVAGKSSYEQYF.

The chain has TRBV30 and TRBJ2-7, with a tentative D call TRBD1 (6 bases). The V gene's germline CDR1 is GTSNPN and CDR2 SVGIG (reference sequence). With 0 bases removed from V and 6 bases from J, the gap between germline ends came to 15 bases. The CDR3 consists of 14 residues. The CDR3 coding sequence is TGTGCCTGGAGTGTAGAGCGCAGGGGCCTCGAGCAGTACTTC. Residues: CAWSVERRGLEQYF.

This chain connects TRBV5-1 to TRBJ1-5, with D maybe TRBD1 (5 bases). The CDR3 totals 14 residues. From germline, CDR1 is SGHRS and CDR2 YFSETQ. The V end lost 0 bases, the J end lost 1 base, and 5 bases lay between the germline ends. The CDR3 sequence: CASSLGQSNQPQHF. The CDR3 DNA reads TGCGCCAGCAGCTTGGGACAGAGCAATCAGCCCCAGCATTTT.

The gene calls are TRBV15 and TRBJ1-2; weak D call: TRBD1 (6 bases). CDR3 length: 16 residues. CDR1 is LNHNV, CDR2 YYDKDF, per germline (reference sequence). Trimming took 0 bases from V and 2 from J, leaving 13 bases between them. CDR3 in DNA: TGTGCCACCAGCAGAGATGGCAGAGGGGGAAACTATGGCTACACCTTC. Translating gives CATSRDGRGGNYGYTF.

The V call is TRBV29-1, the J call TRBJ2-3; perhaps TRBD2 as D (6 bases). The ends were cut back, 2 bases at V and 3 bases at J, with 15 bases in the middle. The CDR3 has 15 residues. Germline V CDR1 and CDR2: SQVTM, ANQGSEA. The CDR3 DNA reads TGCAGCGTTGAATACCGTGGGGGGAGAACAGATACGCAGTATTTT. Translation: CSVEYRGGRTDTQYF.

This clone came up once. The chain recombines TRBV19 with TRBJ2-1; tentatively, D is TRBD1 (6 bases). With 5 bases removed from V and 0 bases from J, the gap between germline ends came to 11 bases. CDR3 length: 15 residues. Germline V CDR1 and CDR2: LNHDA, SQIVND (reference sequence). The CDR3 loop reads CASSQGLHSYNEQFF. CDR3 in DNA: TGTGCCAGTAGTCAGGGGCTCCACTCCTACAATGAGCAGTTCTTC.

V usage is TRBV5-5 and J usage is TRBJ1-4; tentative D call: TRBD1 (6 bases). V lost 6 bases to trimming and J lost 2 bases, with 17 bases between them. This CDR3 has 16 amino acids. CDR1 and CDR2 (germline): SGHKS, YYEKEE (reference sequence). The CDR3 is CASTRLAGGTNEKLFF. As DNA, the CDR3 is TGTGCCAGCACACGACTGGCGGGGGGCACTAATGAAAAACTGTTTTTT.

This chain uses TRBV5-1 with TRBJ2-5; D unresolved. Trimming stripped 0 bases from V and 1 base from J, with 10 bases between. This CDR3 region has 15 residues. Germline lookup yields CDR1 SGHRS and CDR2 YFSETQ. CDR3 residues: CASSLDELVQETQYF. Written as DNA, the CDR3 is TGCGCCAGCAGCTTGGATGAGCTAGTCCAAGAGACCCAGTACTTC.

A remark on this clone: The DNA is omitted, as the CDR3 cannot be located on it reliably, and the CDR3 follows TCRdb's listing. This sequence joins TRBV11-2 and TRBJ2-7; the tabulated D call, TRBD1, remains unverified against the DNA. CDR1 and CDR2 (germline): SGHAT, FQNNGV. The CDR3 spans 16 amino acids, including both terminal residues. The chain's CDR3 is CASSFGSGTGSYEQYF.

The genes are TRBV5-4 and TRBJ2-3; 8 bases align to TRBD1. V lost 4 bases to trimming and J lost 5 bases; unmatched junction nucleotides: 6. This CDR3 has 14 amino acids. Per the germline V gene, CDR1 is SGHNT and CDR2 is YYREEE (reference sequence). The CDR3 nucleotides are TGTGCCAGCAGCCCCTGGACAGGGAGAGATACGCAGTATTTT. This translates into CASSPWTGRDTQYF. Using reference TRBV5-4 and TRBJ2-3 for the parts outside the CDR3, the full variable domain is ETGVTQSPTHLIKTRGQQVTLRCSSQSGHNTVSWYQQALGQGPQFIFQYYREEENGRGNFPPRFSGLQFPNYSSELNVNALELDDSALYLCASSPWTGRDTQYFGPGTRLTVL.

J is TRBJ2-5 and V is TRBV7-9, with 8 positions matching TRBD1. CDR1 is SEHNR and CDR2 is FQNEAQ in the germline V gene (reference sequence). V trimming: 2 bases; J trimming: 3 bases; junction bases outside the gene matches: 2. CDR3 length: 14 residues. CDR3 nucleotides: TGTGCCAGCAGCTTAATGACAGGGGAAGAGACCCAGTACTTC. Translating it yields CASSLMTGEETQYF.

The V call is TRBV2, the J call TRBJ2-5; D ambiguous. Germline V gives CDR1 SNHLY, CDR2 FYNNEI. The CDR3 contains 12 residues. V lost 2 bases, J lost 5 bases, and 6 bases lay in between. The CDR3 here is CASSEMSETQYF. CDR3 DNA sequence: TGTGCCAGCAGTGAAATGAGTGAGACCCAGTACTTC. Looking up the rest from reference TRBV2 and TRBJ2-5 gives the full variable domain: EPEVTQTPSHQVTQMGQEVILRCVPISNHLYFYWYRQILGQKVEFLVSFYNNEISEKSEIFDDQFSVERPDGSNFTLKIRSTKLEDSAMYFCASSEMSETQYFGPGTRLLVL.

This rearrangement joins TRBV5-8 to TRBJ1-1, with D unresolved. CDR3 length: 13 amino acids. V was cut by 5 bases and J by 1 base, with 9 bases left in between. Germline V gives CDR1 SGHTS, CDR2 YDEGEE. CDR3 residues: CASRPTENTEAFF. The CDR3, as DNA: TGTGCCAGCAGGCCCACAGAGAACACTGAAGCTTTCTTT.